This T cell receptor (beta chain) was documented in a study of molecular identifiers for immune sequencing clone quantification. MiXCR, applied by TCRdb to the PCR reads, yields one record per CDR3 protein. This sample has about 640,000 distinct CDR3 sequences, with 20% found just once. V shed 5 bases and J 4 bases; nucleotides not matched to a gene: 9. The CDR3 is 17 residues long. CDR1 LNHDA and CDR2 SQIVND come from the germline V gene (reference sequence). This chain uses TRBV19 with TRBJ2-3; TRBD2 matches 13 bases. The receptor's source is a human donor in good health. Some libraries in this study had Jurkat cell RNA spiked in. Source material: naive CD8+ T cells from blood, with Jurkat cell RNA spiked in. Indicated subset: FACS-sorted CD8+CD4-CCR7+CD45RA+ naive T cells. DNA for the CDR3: TGTGCCAGTAGTTCACCGACTAGCGGGGGGTGGTCAGATACGCAGTATTTT. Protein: CASSSPTSGGWSDTQYF.